This record concerns one TCR beta chain sequence. What this receptor recognizes is not known. The library relied on 5' RACE. The input for every TCR library was roughly 3,200 ng of total RNA. For each sample, cDNA synthesis with SMARTScribe reverse transcriptase was split into eight separate reactions. During cDNA synthesis, unique molecular identifiers containing a 6-nucleotide sample barcode were introduced by template switching. Two nested PCRs of about 16 and 10 cycles amplified the TCRalpha and TCRbeta cDNA, and bead purification followed each PCR. Before amplification, the cDNA was treated with uracil DNA-glycosylase and purified using the QIAquick PCR purification kit. In the second PCR, Illumina TruSeq-compatible adapters and sample-specific barcodes were added. Library quality and concentration were checked on TapeStation and Qubit, and libraries were pooled at around 4.7 ng each. Sequencing of pooled libraries was carried out on an Illumina HiSeq2500 single-index Rapid Run using 2 x 100 bp reads and custom sequencing primers. Per the authors' processing: PCR and sequencing errors were corrected by UMI-based consensus assembly using MiGEC version 1.2.6. V(D)J alignment, clonotype assembly and CDR3 extraction were performed with MiXCR version 2.1.1. Normalisation of gene usage, clonotype sharing and MAIT/NKT TCR abundance was achieved by analysing the top 1000, 10 000 and 20 000 clonotypes per sample. Diversity was computed as the inverse Simpson index with the vegan R package after downsampling to 27 000 UMIs. Statistical testing used paired Mann-Whitney U tests on the discordant twin pairs and applied Benjamini-Hochberg correction for multiple testing. After the reads were reprocessed by TCRdb, one entry was made per CDR3 protein sequence, with no DNA. The V and J calls were determined by TCRdb, not by the authors. The table held for this sample gives fewer than 400,000 distinct CDR3 sequences. About 5% of the sample lies in the top ten.

From each donor, a roughly 2.5 ml peripheral blood sample was collected into PAXgene tubes and kept at -80 degrees C. Without any T cell sorting, total RNA was extracted from whole blood using the PAXgene blood miRNA kit on an automated QIAcube. Deep TCRalpha and TCRbeta repertoire profiling with unique molecular barcoding was performed on peripheral blood of monozygotic twin pairs concordant or discordant for inflammatory bowel disease. Smoking habits were recorded for all twin pairs, with individuals classified as current, former or never smokers. The data derive from a study of monozygotic twins with inflammatory bowel disease (dated by TCRdb to about 2019). Broadly, across the study: The full study comprised 30 or so monozygotic twin pairs: nine German pairs (four IBD-concordant, five IBD-discordant) and 19 IBD-discordant Danish pairs. Within discordant pairs, disease-associated traits were sought mainly by comparing IBD patients with their genetically identical healthy co-twins. Each individual had, on average, about 151 000 unique TCRalpha sequences and 181 000 unique TCRbeta sequences available for analysis. What the work shows at the level of the full study, not this receptor alone: The results gave no support for a single strong signal or clonotype linked to IBD. No difference in repertoire similarity was observed between concordant and discordant twins, possibly owing to limited statistical power. TCRbeta repertoire diversity, by inverse Simpson index, was decreased in IBD patients compared with their healthy co-twins. Different T cell subtypes could not be distinguished in the analysis. Compared with healthy twins, IBD patients had fewer clonotypes in common with other individuals, a difference most pronounced in patients showing signs of disease activity. Because patients were on differing immunosuppressive treatments, the repertoires may have picked up extra background noise and inter-individual variability.

This receptor was obtained from a human donor with ulcerative colitis or Crohn's disease, or a healthy co-twin of an affected twin (not recorded which). Sequenced sample: blood.

The CDR3 protein: CASSVAARGGPDTQYF. The V gene is TRBV9 and the J gene is TRBJ2-3; TCRdb gives TRBD2 as the D gene, but with no DNA this cannot be confirmed. The CDR3 sequence holds 16 residues, the cysteine and phenylalanine included. The DNA sequence is not available. CDR1 is given as SGDLS and CDR2 as YYNGEE, both from the germline V gene.